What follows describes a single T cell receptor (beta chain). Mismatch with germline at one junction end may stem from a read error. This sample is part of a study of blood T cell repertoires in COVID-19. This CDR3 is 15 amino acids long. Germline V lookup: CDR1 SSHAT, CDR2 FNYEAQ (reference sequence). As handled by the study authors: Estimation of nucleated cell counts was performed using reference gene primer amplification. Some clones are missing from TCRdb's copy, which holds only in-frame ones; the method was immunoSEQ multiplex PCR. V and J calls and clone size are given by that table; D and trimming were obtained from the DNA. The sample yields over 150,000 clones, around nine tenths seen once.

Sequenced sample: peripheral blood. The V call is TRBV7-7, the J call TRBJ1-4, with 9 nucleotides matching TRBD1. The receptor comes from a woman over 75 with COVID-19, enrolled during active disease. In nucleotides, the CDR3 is TGTGCTAGCAGCCCCTTAGGGACAGGGAACGAAAAACTGTTTTTT. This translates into CASSPLGTGNEKLFF.